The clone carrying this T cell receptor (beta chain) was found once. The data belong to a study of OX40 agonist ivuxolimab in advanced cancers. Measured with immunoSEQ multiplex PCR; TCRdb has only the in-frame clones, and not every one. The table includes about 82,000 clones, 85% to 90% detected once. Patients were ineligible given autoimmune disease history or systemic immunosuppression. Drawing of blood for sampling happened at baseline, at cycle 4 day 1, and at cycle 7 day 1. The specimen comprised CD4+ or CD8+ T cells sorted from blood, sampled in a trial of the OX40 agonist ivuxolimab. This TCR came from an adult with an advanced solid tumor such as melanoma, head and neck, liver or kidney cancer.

CDR3 sequence reads: CAISESAGGNEQYF. The CDR3 DNA reads TGTGCCATCAGTGAGTCGGCAGGGGGAAACGAGCAGTACTTC. The chain recombines TRBV10-3 with TRBJ2-7, with 7 bases matching TRBD1. The J segment lost 5 bases and the V segment lost 0 bases, leaving 4 bases of the junction unmatched. The germline V gene has CDR1 ENHRY and CDR2 SYGVKD. CDR3 length: 14 amino acids.